The entry that follows covers one T cell receptor (beta chain) sequence. No antigen is known for it. This CDR3 comprises 16 residues. After removal of 3 bases from V and 5 bases from J, the junction contained 12 bases not matched to a gene. This sample was included in a study of radiotherapy plus CTLA-4 blockade in lung cancer. Study-level findings and limits: Peripheral blood showed expansion of tumor-derived TCR clones after radiotherapy and ipilimumab. Among reported predictors of response, early blood T cell clone dynamics with interferon-beta performed best.

In chemo-refractory metastatic non-small-cell lung cancer, patients got ipilimumab CTLA-4 blockade together with focal radiation. Produced via immunoSEQ multiplex PCR; TCRdb's table is partial and in-frame only. The data contain roughly 110,000 clones, 81% of them seen just once; the ten biggest clones take up roughly 3.5%. Material: peripheral blood, obtained from a patient treated with radiotherapy plus ipilimumab. This sequence joins TRBV23-1 and TRBJ2-5; 7 nucleotides match TRBD1. TRBV23-1 belongs to the ORF category, with a function that is uncertain. The sequence was obtained from a human donor with non-small cell lung cancer that progressed on radiotherapy plus ipilimumab. Some clones in this sample may be carry-over from other donors' samples. CDR3 bases: TGCGCCAGCAGTCAGAGGATAGACAGGGCTTGGGAGACCCAGTACTTC. Its protein product is CASSQRIDRAWETQYF.